These 20 T cell receptor beta chains came from one sample sequenced in a study of blood T cell repertoires in COVID-19. Profiled with immunoSEQ multiplex PCR; TCRdb holds only in-frame clones, not every one. Of some 360,000 clones listed, 88% are singletons. The sample comprised PBMCs or T cells enriched from blood (not recorded which). The receptors originated from a woman in her thirties who had been exposed to COVID-19.

The genes are TRBV19 and TRBJ1-1; TRBD1 agrees at 7 bases. The germline gives CDR1 LNHDA, CDR2 SQIVND (reference sequence). There are 15 residues in the CDR3. The junction had 7 bases not matched to a gene; V was cut back by 6 bases and J by 0 bases. CDR3 region: CASRGQSHMNTEAFF. DNA of the CDR3: TGTGCCAGTAGGGGACAGTCCCATATGAACACTGAAGCTTTCTTT.

This clone was seen only a few times. J is TRBJ2-2 and V is TRBV5-1; 8 bases map to TRBD1. Germline V gene lookup returns CDR1 SGHRS and CDR2 YFSETQ. The CDR3 extends over 14 amino acids. V shed 4 bases, J shed 7 bases, and the junction held 6 bases outside the gene matches. The CDR3 protein is CASSAGQGGGELFF. The CDR3 DNA reads as TGCGCCAGCAGCGCCGGACAGGGTGGCGGGGAGCTGTTTTTT.

V gene TRBV28 combines with J gene TRBJ1-5; 8 bases match TRBD1. The CDR3 is 15 amino acids. With 6 bases clipped from V and 5 bases from J, the junction kept 9 bases outside the gene matches. Germline-derived CDR1 and CDR2 are MDHEN and SYDVKM. The CDR3 loop is CASRRTGSRDQPQHF. DNA for the CDR3: TGTGCCAGCAGGCGGACAGGGAGTCGGGATCAGCCCCAGCATTTT. Using reference TRBV28 and TRBJ1-5 for the parts outside the CDR3, the full variable domain is DVKVTQSSRYLVKRTGEKVFLECVQDMDHENMFWYRQDPGLGLRLIYFSYDVKMKEKGDIPEGYSVSREKKERFSLILESASTNQTSMYLCASRRTGSRDQPQHFGDGTRLSIL.

This chain links TRBV7-3 with TRBJ2-1, with a tentative D call TRBD1 (5 bases). V dropped 5 bases and J dropped 1 base, with 18 bases sitting between them. This CDR3 has 17 amino acids. The V gene's germline CDR1 is SGHTA and CDR2 FQGTGA. CDR3 nucleotide sequence: TGTGCCAGCAGCCAAGATTTTGCAGGGAAATCCTACAATGAGCAGTTCTTC. Residues: CASSQDFAGKSYNEQFF. The variable domain in full, completed from reference TRBV7-3 and TRBJ2-1, reads GAGVSQTPSNKVTEKGKYVELRCDPISGHTALYWYRQSLGQGPEFLIYFQGTGAADDSGLPNDRFFAVRPEGSVSTLKIQRTERGDSAVYLCASSQDFAGKSYNEQFFGPGTRLTVL.

The chain uses TRBV7-9 and TRBJ2-2, with D maybe TRBD2 (6 bases). V was trimmed by 5 bases and J by 4 bases, leaving 20 bases between them. The germline CDR1 and CDR2 sequences are SEHNR and FQNEAQ (reference sequence). This CDR3 has 17 amino acids. Here the CDR3 reads CASSPRSGGKGTGELFF. For the CDR3, the DNA is TGTGCCAGCAGCCCCCGTAGCGGCGGGAAGGGCACCGGGGAGCTGTTTTTT.

V is TRBV12-3 or TRBV12-4 and J is TRBJ1-1; possibly TRBD1 for D (5 bases). Trimming took off 2 bases at V and 8 bases at J, with 6 bases between the two ends. The CDR3 extends over 11 amino acids. Written as DNA, the CDR3 is TGTGCCAGCAGTTTACGGGGGGAAGCTTTCTTT. Amino acids: CASSLRGEAFF.

This clone was recorded once. The chain links TRBV19 to TRBJ1-4; D unresolved. The CDR3 totals 16 residues. CDR1 is LNHDA and CDR2 is SQIVND in the germline V gene (reference sequence). The DNA of the CDR3 is TGTGCTAGCGAAAGGGATTCGGGCAGGAACAATGAAAAACTGTTTTTT. Translated, it gives CASERDSGRNNEKLFF.

The CDR3 sequence: CASSLLAGTIGELFF. Here the CDR3 DNA reads TGTGCCAGCAGCTTGTTAGCGGGAACTATCGGGGAGCTGTTTTTT. This chain joins TRBV11-1 and TRBJ2-2; 8 nucleotides align to TRBD2. The CDR3 contains 15 residues. The trim removed 3 bases at V and 7 bases at J, leaving 7 bases unmatched. The germline gives CDR1 SGHAT, CDR2 FQDESV (reference sequence).

In DNA, the CDR3 is TGTGCCTGGAGTGGCACAGGGGCCTACGAGCAGTACTTC. Amino acid sequence: CAWSGTGAYEQYF. The chain has TRBV30 and TRBJ2-7, with 7 bases lining up with TRBD1. The CDR3 totals 13 residues. Unmatched junction bases numbered 2, after V lost 1 base and J lost 2 bases. CDR1 GTSNPN and CDR2 SVGIG come from the germline V gene (reference sequence).

This rearrangement joins TRBV24-1 to TRBJ2-1, with 8 bases fitting TRBD1. Germline V gene data show CDR1 as KGHDR and CDR2 as SFDVKD. The junction had 8 bases not matched to a gene; V was cut back by 5 bases and J by 3 bases. CDR3 size: 16 residues. This CDR3 reads CATSATGTGDYNEQFF. The CDR3, as DNA: TGTGCCACCAGTGCTACCGGGACAGGAGACTACAATGAGCAGTTCTTC.

This clone was found once. The genes are TRBV6-1 and TRBJ2-5; TRBD2 agrees at 8 bases. The germline V gene has CDR1 MNHNS and CDR2 SASEGT. CDR3 length equals 16 residues. Losses at the gene ends were 3 bases for V and 5 bases for J; bases not matched to a gene: 11. CDR3 DNA: TGTGCCAGCAGTGATGGCGGAGCGGGAGCGGGGGAGACCCAGTACTTC. Its translation is CASSDGGAGAGETQYF.

This chain connects TRBV18 to TRBJ1-3, with D unresolved. Germline V gene lookup returns CDR1 KGHSH and CDR2 LQKENI. The V end lost 1 base, the J end lost 0 bases, and 7 bases lay between the germline ends. This CDR3 region has 15 residues. The CDR3 region has the DNA TGTGCCAGCTCACCACTGTCCGGCTCTGGAAACACCATATATTTT. Its translation is CASSPLSGSGNTIYF.

The chain uses TRBV28 and TRBJ2-6; TRBD2 is a possible D gene (5 bases). Per the germline V gene, CDR1 is MDHEN and CDR2 is SYDVKM. CDR3 length equals 17 residues. V was pared by 7 bases and J by 0 bases, with 16 bases between. The CDR3 loop reads CASKTLSRGSGANVLTF. The DNA of the CDR3 is TGTGCCAGCAAAACTCTATCCCGGGGCTCTGGGGCCAACGTCCTGACTTTC.

The gene calls are TRBV28 and TRBJ1-5; 10 bases fit TRBD1. Germline values: CDR1 MDHEN, CDR2 SYDVKM. V was clipped by 10 bases and J by 7 bases; unmatched bases: 7. This CDR3 has 13 amino acids. CDR3 protein: CATQDRGKQPQHF. The CDR3 coding sequence is TGTGCCACCCAGGACAGGGGGAAACAGCCCCAGCATTTT.

The chain uses TRBV19 and TRBJ1-5, with 9 bases fitting TRBD1. The length of the CDR3 is 15 residues. The J segment lost 7 bases and the V segment lost 9 bases, leaving 13 bases of the junction unmatched. Germline V gene lookup returns CDR1 LNHDA and CDR2 SQIVND (reference sequence). CDR3 loop: CASQPGDREEQPQHF. The CDR3 region has the DNA TGTGCCAGCCAACCCGGGGACAGGGAGGAGCAGCCCCAGCATTTT.

V usage is TRBV7-9 and J usage is TRBJ2-3; D remains unclear. The germline V gene encodes CDR1 SEHNR and CDR2 FQNEAQ (reference sequence). Trimming removed 3 bases at V and 1 base at J, with 8 bases between. CDR3 length: 14 residues. The CDR3: CASSLGSRTDTQYF. The CDR3 DNA reads as TGTGCCAGCAGCTTGGGTAGCCGCACAGATACGCAGTATTTT.

The rearrangement uses TRBV27 and TRBJ2-7; possible D gene TRBD1, 6 bases. The V end was cut by 4 bases, the J end by 0 bases, with 16 bases between. The CDR3 is made up of 16 amino acids. The germline gives CDR1 MNHEY, CDR2 SMNVEV (reference sequence). The CDR3 DNA is TGTGCCAGCAGTTCATACAGGGTCACCCCCTCCTACGAGCAGTACTTC. Encoded protein: CASSSYRVTPSYEQYF.

This clone was counted between two and nine times. The chain combines TRBV30 with TRBJ1-2; TRBD1 is a possible D gene (6 bases). Germline-derived CDR1 and CDR2 are GTSNPN and SVGIG (reference sequence). The length of the CDR3 is 13 residues. V lost 0 bases and J lost 2, with 7 bases in between. The CDR3 bases are TGTGCCTGGAGTGTAACAGGGAACTATGGCTACACCTTC. Protein: CAWSVTGNYGYTF.

This clone came up once. The chain carries TRBV6-5 and TRBJ1-1, with 10 bases that match TRBD1. The CDR3 spans 16 residues. Trimming cost V 0 bases and J 3 bases; bases outside gene matches: 4. The germline CDR1 and CDR2 sequences are MNHEY and SVGAGI. In DNA, the CDR3 is TGTGCCAGCAGTTACTCCGGGACAGGGGAGCACACTGAAGCTTTCTTT. It translates to CASSYSGTGEHTEAFF.

For this clone: One end of the junction fails to match germline, which may point to a read error. V gene TRBV2 combines with J gene TRBJ2-5, with 8 bases fitting TRBD2. The V gene's germline CDR1 is SNHLY and CDR2 FYNNEI. The CDR3 is 14 residues long. The CDR3 is CASRERGRRETQYF. The CDR3, as DNA: TGTGCCAGCCGTGAGCGGGGGCGCCGGGAGACCCAGTACTTC.